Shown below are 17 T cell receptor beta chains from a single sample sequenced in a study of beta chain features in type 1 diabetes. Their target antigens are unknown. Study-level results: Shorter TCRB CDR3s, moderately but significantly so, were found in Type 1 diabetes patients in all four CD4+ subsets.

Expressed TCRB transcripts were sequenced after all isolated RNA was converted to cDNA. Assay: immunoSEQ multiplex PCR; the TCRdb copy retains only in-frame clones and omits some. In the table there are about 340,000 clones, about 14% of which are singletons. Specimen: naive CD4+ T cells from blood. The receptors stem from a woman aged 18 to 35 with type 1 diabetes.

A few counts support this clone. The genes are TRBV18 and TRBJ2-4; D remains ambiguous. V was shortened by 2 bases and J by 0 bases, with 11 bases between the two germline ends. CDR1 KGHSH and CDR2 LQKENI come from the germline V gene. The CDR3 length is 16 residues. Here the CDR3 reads CASSPYWQVAKNIQYF. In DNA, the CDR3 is TGTGCCAGCTCACCATATTGGCAAGTAGCCAAAAACATTCAGTACTTC.

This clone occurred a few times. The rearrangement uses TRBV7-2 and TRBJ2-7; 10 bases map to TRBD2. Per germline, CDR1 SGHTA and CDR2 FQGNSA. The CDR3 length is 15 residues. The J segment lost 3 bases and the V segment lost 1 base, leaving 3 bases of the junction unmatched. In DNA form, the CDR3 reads TGTGCCAGCAGCTTAGGGACTAGCGGATACTACGAGCAGTACGTC. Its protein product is CASSLGTSGYYEQYV.

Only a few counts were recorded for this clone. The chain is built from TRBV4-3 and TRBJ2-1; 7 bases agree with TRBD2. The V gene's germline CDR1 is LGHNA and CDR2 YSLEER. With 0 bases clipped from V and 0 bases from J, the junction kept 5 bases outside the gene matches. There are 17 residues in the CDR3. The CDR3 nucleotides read TGCGCCAGCAGCCAAGATACTAGCGCTACCTCCTACAATGAGCAGTTCTTC. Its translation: CASSQDTSATSYNEQFF.

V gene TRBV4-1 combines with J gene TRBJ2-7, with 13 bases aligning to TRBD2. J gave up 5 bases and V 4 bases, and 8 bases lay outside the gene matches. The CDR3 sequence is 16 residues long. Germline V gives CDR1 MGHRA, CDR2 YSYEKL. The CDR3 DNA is TGCGCCAGCAGCCTTATCGGACTAGCGGGAGTCAACGAGCAGTACTTC. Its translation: CASSLIGLAGVNEQYF.

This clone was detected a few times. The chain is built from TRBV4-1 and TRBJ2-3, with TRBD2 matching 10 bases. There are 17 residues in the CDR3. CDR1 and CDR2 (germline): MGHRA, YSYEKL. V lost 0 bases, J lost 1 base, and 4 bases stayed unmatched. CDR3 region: CASSQDGLAGGTDTQYF. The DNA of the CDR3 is TGCGCCAGCAGCCAAGATGGGCTAGCGGGAGGCACAGATACGCAGTATTTT.

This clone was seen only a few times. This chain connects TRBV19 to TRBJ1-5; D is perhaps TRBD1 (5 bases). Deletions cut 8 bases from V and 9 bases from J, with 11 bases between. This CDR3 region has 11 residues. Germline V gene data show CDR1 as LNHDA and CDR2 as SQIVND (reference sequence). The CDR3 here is CASGGRRPQHF. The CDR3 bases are TGTGCCAGTGGGGGGAGACGGCCCCAGCATTTT.

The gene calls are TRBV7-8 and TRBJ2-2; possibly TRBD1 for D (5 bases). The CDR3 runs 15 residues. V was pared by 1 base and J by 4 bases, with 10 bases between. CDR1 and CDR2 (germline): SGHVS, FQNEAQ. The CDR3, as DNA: TGTGCCAGCAGCTTAGTCAGGGTGGCCACCGGGGAGCTGTTTTTT. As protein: CASSLVRVATGELFF.

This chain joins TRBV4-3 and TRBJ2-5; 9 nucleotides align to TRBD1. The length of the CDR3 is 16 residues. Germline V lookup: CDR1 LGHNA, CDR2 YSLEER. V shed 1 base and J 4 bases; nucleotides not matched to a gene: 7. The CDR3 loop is CASSQGPGQGGETQYF. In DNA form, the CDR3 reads TGCGCCAGCAGCCAAGGACCGGGACAGGGTGGAGAGACCCAGTACTTC.

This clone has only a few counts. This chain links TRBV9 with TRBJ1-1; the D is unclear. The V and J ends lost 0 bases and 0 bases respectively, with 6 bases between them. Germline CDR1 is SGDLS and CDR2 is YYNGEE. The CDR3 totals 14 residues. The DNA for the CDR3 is TGTGCCAGCAGCGTAGCACAGATGAACACTGAAGCTTTCTTT. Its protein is CASSVAQMNTEAFF.

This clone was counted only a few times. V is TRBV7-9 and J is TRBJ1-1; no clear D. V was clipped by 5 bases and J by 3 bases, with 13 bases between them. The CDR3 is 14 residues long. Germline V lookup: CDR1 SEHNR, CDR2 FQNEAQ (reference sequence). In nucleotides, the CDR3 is TGTGCCAGCAGCCTACGAGGGATTGACACTGAAGCTTTCTTT. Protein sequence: CASSLRGIDTEAFF.

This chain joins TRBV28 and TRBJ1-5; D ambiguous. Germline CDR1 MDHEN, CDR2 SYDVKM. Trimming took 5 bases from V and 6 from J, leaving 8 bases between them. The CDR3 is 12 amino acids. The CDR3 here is CASSHRGQPQHF. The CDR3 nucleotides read TGTGCCAGCAGTCATCGGGGTCAGCCCCAGCATTTT.

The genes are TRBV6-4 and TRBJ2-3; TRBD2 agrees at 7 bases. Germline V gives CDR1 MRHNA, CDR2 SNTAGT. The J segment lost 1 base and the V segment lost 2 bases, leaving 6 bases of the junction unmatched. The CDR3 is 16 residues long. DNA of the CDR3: TGTGCCAGCAGTGACGTCGTGGGGGGGTGCACAGATACGCAGTATTTT. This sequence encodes CASSDVVGGCTDTQYF.

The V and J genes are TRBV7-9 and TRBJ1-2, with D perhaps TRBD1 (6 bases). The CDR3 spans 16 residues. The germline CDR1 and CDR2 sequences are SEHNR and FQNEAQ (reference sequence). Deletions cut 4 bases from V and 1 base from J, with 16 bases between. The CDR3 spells CASSSAGGAHNYGYTF. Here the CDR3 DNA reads TGTGCCAGCAGCTCGGCGGGGGGGGCCCATAACTATGGCTACACCTTC. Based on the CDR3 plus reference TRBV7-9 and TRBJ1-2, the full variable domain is DTGVSQNPRHKITKRGQNVTFRCDPISEHNRLYWYRQTLGQGPEFLTYFQNEAQLEKSRLLSDRFSAERPKGSFSTLEIQRTEQGDSAMYLCASSSAGGAHNYGYTFGSGTRLTVV.

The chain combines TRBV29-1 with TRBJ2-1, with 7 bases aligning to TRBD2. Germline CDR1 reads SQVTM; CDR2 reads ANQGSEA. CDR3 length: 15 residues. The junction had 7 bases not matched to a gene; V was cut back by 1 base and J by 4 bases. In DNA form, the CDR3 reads TGCAGCGTTGAAGGGGGGAGGGCCGGGTACAATGAGCAGTTCTTC. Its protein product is CSVEGGRAGYNEQFF.

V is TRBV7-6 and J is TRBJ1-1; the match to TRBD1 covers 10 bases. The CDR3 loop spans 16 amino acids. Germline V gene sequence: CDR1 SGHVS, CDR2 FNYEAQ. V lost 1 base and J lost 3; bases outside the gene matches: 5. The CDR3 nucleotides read TGTGCCAGCAGCTTAGGACAGGGGGCGACTTACACTGAAGCTTTCTTT. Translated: CASSLGQGATYTEAFF.

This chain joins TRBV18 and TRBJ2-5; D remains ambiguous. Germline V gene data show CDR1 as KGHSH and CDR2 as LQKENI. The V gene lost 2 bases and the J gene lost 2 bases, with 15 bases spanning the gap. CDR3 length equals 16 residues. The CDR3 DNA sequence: TGTGCCAGCTCACCAAGGCAGGCCTACCTTCAAGAGACCCAGTACTTC. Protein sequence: CASSPRQAYLQETQYF.

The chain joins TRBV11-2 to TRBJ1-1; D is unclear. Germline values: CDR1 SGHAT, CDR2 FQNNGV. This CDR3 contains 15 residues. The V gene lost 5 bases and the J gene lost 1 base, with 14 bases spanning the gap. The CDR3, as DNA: TGTGCCAGCAGCCGAGCGGGGTCCACGAACACTGAAGCTTTCTTT. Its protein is CASSRAGSTNTEAFF.